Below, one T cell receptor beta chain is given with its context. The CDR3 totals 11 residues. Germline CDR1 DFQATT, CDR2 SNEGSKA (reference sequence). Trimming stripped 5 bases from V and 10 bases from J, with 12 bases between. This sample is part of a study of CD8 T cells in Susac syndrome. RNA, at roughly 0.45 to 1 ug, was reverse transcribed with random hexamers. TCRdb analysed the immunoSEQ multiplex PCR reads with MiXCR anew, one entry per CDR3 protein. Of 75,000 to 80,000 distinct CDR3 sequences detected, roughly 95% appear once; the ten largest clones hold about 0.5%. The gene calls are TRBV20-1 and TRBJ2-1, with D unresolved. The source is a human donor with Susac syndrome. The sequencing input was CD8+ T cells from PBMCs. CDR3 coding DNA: TGCAGTGCTGAGGTCCCATGGGAGCAGTTCTTC. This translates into CSAEVPWEQFF.